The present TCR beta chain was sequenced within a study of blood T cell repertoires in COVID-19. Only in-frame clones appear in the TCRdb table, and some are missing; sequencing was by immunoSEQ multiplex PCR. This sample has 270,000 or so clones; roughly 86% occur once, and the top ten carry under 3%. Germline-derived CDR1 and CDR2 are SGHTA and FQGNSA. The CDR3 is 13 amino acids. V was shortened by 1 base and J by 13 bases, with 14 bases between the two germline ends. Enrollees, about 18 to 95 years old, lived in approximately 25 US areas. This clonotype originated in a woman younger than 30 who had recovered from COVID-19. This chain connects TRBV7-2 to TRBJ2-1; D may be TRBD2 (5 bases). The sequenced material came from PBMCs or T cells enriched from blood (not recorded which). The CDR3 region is CASSLEGPGTQFF. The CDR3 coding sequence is TGTGCCAGCAGCTTAGAGGGCCCGGGAACACAGTTCTTC.